This T cell receptor (beta chain) was profiled in a study of identical twins. The ends were cut back, 0 bases at V and 0 bases at J, with 12 bases in the middle. Germline values: CDR1 LGHNT, CDR2 FRNRAP. The CDR3 is made up of 17 amino acids. TCRdb analysed the 5' RACE reads with MiXCR anew, one entry per CDR3 protein. The sample has roughly 690,000 distinct CDR3 sequences; over 20% are singletons. This same sample was also part of a study on T cells expressing NK-cell markers.

This chain uses TRBV12-5 with TRBJ2-1; unclear D gene. The receptor comes from a woman aged 18-30 years in good health. The sequencing input was PBMCs. This CDR3 is CASGLVRPNRSYNEQFF. The CDR3, as DNA: TGTGCTAGTGGTTTGGTACGCCCGAATCGCTCCTACAATGAGCAGTTCTTC.